This record looks at one T cell receptor beta chain sequence and its context. Its matching antigen is unknown. Produced via immunoSEQ multiplex PCR; TCRdb's table is partial and in-frame only. The sample lists approximately 6,300 clones; approximately 70% were seen once. The ends were cut back, 5 bases at V and 6 bases at J, with 12 bases in the middle. Germline CDR1 reads MNHEY; CDR2 reads SVGAGI. This CDR3 comprises 13 residues. The time point here: cycle 4 day 1 (C4D1), after five to seven weeks of nivolumab. Every one of the patients relapsed after autologous stem cell transplantation (brentuximab vedotin exposure was variable). Thawed PBMCs were subjected to magnetic negative selection, which yielded isolated CD8+ T cells. The entry originates in a study of PD-1 blockade in classical Hodgkin lymphoma. Background on the study: It was nivolumab at 3 mg/kg, given intravenously every 2 weeks, that patients received.

General study findings and limits: When set against healthy donors, newly diagnosed patients were reported to show lower baseline TCR diversity. Still unresolved is the cause of the repertoire differences, which may be disease activity or prior therapy. The study found that TCR diversity rose significantly by C4D1 in CD4+ but not CD8+ cells.

This sample comprised CD8+ T cells from blood, obtained before the fourth cycle of nivolumab. The receptor's source is a human donor with classical Hodgkin lymphoma. The V call is TRBV6-5, the J call TRBJ2-3, with D perhaps being TRBD1 or TRBD2 (6 bases each). The CDR3 reads CASSRLGGDTQYF. The CDR3 region has the DNA TGTGCCAGCAGTAGGCTCGGGGGCGATACGCAGTATTTT.